This T cell receptor (beta chain) was profiled in a study of T-cell reconstitution after alpha-beta-depleted transplantation in children. Unique molecular identifiers were incorporated into the prepared TCRbeta library. TCRdb itself ran the PCR reads through MiXCR, one entry per CDR3 protein. Of under 400,000 distinct CDR3 sequences in the sample, 20% to 30% are singletons; the top ten hold over 9.5%. This clonotype was picked up a small number of times. V shed 4 bases and J 5 bases; nucleotides not matched to a gene: 4. The CDR3 consists of 14 residues. Germline CDR1 and CDR2: MRHNA and SNTAGT. This TCR was sampled from a male patient under 18 who had a stem cell transplant for acute lymphoblastic leukemia, so the T cells may come from the graft donor. J is TRBJ2-2 and V is TRBV6-4, with TRBD2 identical over 7 bases. The source was PBMCs, mostly from graft donor cells, collected 180 days after TCRalphabeta/CD19-depleted stem cell transplant. In DNA, the CDR3 is TGTGCCAGCAGTGTTGCGGGAGTTACCGGGGAGCTGTTTTTT. Translated, it gives CASSVAGVTGELFF.